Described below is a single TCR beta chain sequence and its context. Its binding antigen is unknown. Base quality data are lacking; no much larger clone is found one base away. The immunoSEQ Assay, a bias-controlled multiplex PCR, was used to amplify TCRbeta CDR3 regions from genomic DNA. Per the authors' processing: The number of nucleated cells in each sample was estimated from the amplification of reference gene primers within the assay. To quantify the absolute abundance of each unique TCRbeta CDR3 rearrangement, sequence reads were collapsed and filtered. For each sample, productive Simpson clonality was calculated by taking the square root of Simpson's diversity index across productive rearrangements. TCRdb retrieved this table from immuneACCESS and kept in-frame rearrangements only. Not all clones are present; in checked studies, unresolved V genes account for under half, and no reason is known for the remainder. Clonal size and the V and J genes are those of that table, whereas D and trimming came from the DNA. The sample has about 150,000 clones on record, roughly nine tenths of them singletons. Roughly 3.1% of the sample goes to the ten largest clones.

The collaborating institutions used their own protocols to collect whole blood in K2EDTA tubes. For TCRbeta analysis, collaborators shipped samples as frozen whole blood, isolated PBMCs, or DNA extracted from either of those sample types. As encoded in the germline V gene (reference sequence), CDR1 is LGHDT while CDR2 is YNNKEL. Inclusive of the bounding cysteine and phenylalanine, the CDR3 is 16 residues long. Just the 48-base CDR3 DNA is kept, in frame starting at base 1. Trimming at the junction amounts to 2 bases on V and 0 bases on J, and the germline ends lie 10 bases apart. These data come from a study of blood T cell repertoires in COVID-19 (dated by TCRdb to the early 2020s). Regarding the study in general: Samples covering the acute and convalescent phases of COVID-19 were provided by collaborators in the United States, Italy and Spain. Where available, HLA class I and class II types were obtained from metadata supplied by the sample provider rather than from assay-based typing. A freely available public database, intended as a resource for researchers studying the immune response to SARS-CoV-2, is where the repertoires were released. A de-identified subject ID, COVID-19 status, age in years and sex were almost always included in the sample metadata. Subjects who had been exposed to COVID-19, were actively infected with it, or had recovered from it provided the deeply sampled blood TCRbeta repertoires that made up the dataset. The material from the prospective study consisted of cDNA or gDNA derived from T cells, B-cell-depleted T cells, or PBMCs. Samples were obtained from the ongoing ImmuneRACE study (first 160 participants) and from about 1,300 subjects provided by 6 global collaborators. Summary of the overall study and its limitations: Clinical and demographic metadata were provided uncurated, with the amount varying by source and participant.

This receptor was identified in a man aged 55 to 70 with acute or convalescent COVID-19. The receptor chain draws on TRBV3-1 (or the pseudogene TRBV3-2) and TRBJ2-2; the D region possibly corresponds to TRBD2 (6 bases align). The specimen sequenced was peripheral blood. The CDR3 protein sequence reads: CASSQRSGANTGELFF. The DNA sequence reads TGTGCCAGCAGCCAACGTAGCGGAGCGAACACCGGGGAGCTGTTTTTT.